The clone carrying this TCR beta chain was detected once. Its antigen is still unknown. CDR1 is SGDLS and CDR2 is YYNGEE in the germline V gene. The CDR3 has 15 residues. J gave up 5 bases and V 4 bases, and 8 bases lay outside the gene matches. The data stem from a study of vaccination effects on CD4 cells after COVID-19. TCRdb keeps only in-frame clones here, not all; method: immunoSEQ multiplex PCR. The repertoire holds about 8,900 clones, with approximately 74% as singletons. Sequencing was preceded by expansion of antigen-specific CD4+ T cells with viral peptide pools in the ViraFEST assay. Subsequent to less than 13 days of culture, CD4+ T cells were isolated.

The TCR originated in a human donor who received a COVID-19 vaccine. V and J are TRBV9 and TRBJ2-5; 10 nucleotides agree with TRBD2. Material: CD4+ T cells from PBMCs cultured with HCoV-229E spike peptides, obtained before COVID-19 vaccination. CDR3 nucleotides: TGTGCCAGCAGCATTTCTAGCGGGAGAATGGAGACCCAGTACTTC. Its protein product is CASSISSGRMETQYF.